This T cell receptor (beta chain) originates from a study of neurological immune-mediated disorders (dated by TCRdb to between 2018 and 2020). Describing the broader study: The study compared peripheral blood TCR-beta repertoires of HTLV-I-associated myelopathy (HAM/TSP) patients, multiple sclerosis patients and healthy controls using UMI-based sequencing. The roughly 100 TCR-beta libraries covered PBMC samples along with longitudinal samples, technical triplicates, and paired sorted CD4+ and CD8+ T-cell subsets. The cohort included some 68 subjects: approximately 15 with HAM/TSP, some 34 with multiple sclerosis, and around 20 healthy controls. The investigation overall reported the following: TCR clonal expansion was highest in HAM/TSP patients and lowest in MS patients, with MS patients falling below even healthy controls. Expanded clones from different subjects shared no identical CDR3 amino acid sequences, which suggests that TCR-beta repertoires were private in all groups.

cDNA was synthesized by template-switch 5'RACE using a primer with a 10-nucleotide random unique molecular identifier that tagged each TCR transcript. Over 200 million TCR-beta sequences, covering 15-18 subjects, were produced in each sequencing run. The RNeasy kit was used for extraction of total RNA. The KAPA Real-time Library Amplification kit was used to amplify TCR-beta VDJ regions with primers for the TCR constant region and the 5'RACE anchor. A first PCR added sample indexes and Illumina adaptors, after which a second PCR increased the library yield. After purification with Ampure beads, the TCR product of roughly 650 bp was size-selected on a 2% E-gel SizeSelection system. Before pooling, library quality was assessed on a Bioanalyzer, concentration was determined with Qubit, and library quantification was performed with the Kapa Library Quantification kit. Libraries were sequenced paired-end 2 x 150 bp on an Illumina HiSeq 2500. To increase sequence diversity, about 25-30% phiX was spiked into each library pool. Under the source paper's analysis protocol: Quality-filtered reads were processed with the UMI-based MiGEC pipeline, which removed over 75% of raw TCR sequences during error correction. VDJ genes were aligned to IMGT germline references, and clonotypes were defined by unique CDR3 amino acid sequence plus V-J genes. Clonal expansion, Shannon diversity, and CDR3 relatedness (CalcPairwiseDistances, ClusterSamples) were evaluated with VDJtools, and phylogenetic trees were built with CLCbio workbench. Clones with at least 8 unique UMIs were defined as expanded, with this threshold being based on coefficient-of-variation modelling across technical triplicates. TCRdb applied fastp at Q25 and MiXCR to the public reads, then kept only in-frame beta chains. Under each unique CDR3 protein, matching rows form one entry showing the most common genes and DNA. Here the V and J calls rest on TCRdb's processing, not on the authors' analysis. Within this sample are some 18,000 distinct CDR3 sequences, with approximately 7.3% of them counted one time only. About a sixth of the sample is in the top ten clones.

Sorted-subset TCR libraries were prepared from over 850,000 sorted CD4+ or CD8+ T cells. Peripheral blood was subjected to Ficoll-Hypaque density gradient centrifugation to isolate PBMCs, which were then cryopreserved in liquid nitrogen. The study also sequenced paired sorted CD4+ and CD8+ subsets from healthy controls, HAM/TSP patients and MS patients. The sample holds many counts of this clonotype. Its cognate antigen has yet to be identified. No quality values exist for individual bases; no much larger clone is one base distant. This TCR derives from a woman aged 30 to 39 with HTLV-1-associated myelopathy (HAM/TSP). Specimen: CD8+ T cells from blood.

The nucleotides are TGCAGTGCTGAGGGTGGGAGCTCCTACGAGCAGTACTTC. The translation is CSAEGGSSYEQYF. The chain employs TRBV20-1 and TRBJ2-7, with TRBD2 as a weak D call on 5 bases. CDR1 and CDR2, per the germline V gene (reference sequence), are DFQATT and SNEGSKA. V drops 5 bases and J drops 0 bases, leaving 11 bases in between. The CDR3 measures 13 amino acids from cysteine to phenylalanine. Kept here is only the CDR3 DNA, which spans 39 bases and is read in frame from base 1.